These 4 T cell receptor beta chains originate from one sample sequenced in a study of pediatric ulcerative colitis (dated by TCRdb to the late 2010s). During colonoscopy, one to two rectal pinch biopsies were obtained for research purposes. The library was made by the immunoSEQ multiplex PCR assay. TCRdb provides this immuneACCESS table in a form limited to in-frame rearrangements. Some clones are lacking; in checked studies, under half of them reflect an unresolved V gene, and why the rest are absent is not known. The sample table lists tens of thousands of clones, 60% to 85% of them with a count of one. The ten largest account for around 7.8% of the sample. The sample consisted of gut tissue. The source is a boy under 18 with severe ulcerative colitis.

The genes are TRBV29-1 and TRBJ2-7, with D possibly matching TRBD2 (6 bases). The CDR3 contains 13 residues. V was shortened by 5 bases and J by 1 base, with 12 bases between the two germline ends. Germline CDR1 SQVTM, CDR2 ANQGSEA. Written as DNA, the CDR3 is TGCAGCGTTCAAGTGGGGGGATCCTACGAGCAGTACTTC. Amino acids: CSVQVGGSYEQYF.

The chain recombines TRBV28 with TRBJ2-7; the match to TRBD1 covers 7 bases. V lost 1 base to trimming and J lost 3 bases; unmatched junction nucleotides: 15. Germline V gene sequence: CDR1 MDHEN, CDR2 SYDVKM. There are 18 residues in the CDR3. The CDR3 protein is CASSLSSSRQGRLYEQYF. The CDR3 nucleotides read TGTGCCAGCAGTTTATCATCCTCCCGACAGGGCCGCCTCTACGAGCAGTACTTC. Filled out from reference TRBV28 and TRBJ2-7, the complete variable domain reads DVKVTQSSRYLVKRTGEKVFLECVQDMDHENMFWYRQDPGLGLRLIYFSYDVKMKEKGDIPEGYSVSREKKERFSLILESASTNQTSMYLCASSLSSSRQGRLYEQYFGPGTRLTVT.

The gene calls are TRBV10-2 and TRBJ2-5; D might be TRBD2 (5 bases). V dropped 8 bases and J dropped 0 bases, with 13 bases sitting between them. Germline CDR1 WSHSY, CDR2 SAAADI. The CDR3 spans 14 residues. CDR3 DNA sequence: TGCGCCAGCCACCCGGGGTCTAACCAAGAGACCCAGTACTTC. Encoded protein: CASHPGSNQETQYF.

This clone has more than one count but fewer than ten. J is TRBJ2-2 and V is TRBV29-1; no clear D gene. V gave up 5 bases and J gave up 8 bases, with 12 bases separating them. The V gene's germline CDR1 is SQVTM and CDR2 ANQGSEA. The CDR3 totals 12 residues. The CDR3 DNA is TGCAGCGTTCTTAGGGTATCGGGGGAGCTGTTTTTT. Translation: CSVLRVSGELFF.